The 30 T cell receptor beta chains below all came from one sample that was sequenced in a study of OX40 agonist ivuxolimab in advanced cancers. Using immunoSEQ multiplex PCR, the repertoire was profiled, and TCRdb retains in-frame clones only, with some absent. The repertoire holds 65,000 to 100,000 clones, with approximately 85% as singletons. The sample in question was CD4+ or CD8+ T cells sorted from blood, obtained in a trial of the OX40 agonist ivuxolimab. The receptor source for this set is an adult with an advanced solid tumor such as melanoma, head and neck, liver or kidney cancer.

The chain combines TRBV30 with TRBJ2-5; D is ambiguous. Between the trimmed V and J ends, which lost 4 bases and 2 bases, there was a span of 8 bases. This CDR3 has 12 residues. Germline V gives CDR1 GTSNPN, CDR2 SVGIG (reference sequence). Here the CDR3 DNA reads TGTGCCTGGACGGATGTTCAAGAGACCCAGTACTTC. The encoded protein is CAWTDVQETQYF. Drawing the rest from reference TRBV30 and TRBJ2-5, the complete variable domain is SQTIHQWPATLVQPVGSPLSLECTVEGTSNPNLYWYRQAAGRGLQLLFYSVGIGQISSEVPQNLSASRPQDRQFILSSKKLLLSDSGFYLCAWTDVQETQYFGPGTRLLVL.

The CDR3 bases are TGTGCCAGCAGCGAAGTGGGCGAGCAGTACTTC. Protein sequence: CASSEVGEQYF. The rearrangement uses TRBV11-3 and TRBJ2-7; D unclear. V was trimmed by 5 bases and J by 6 bases, leaving 8 bases between them. Germline loops: CDR1 SGHNT, CDR2 YENEEA. CDR3 length: 11 residues.

This clone was observed a handful of times. The CDR3 reads CASSAGFNEQFF. The CDR3 nucleotides are TGTGCCAGCAGTGCGGGCTTTAATGAGCAGTTCTTC. The chain uses TRBV2 and TRBJ2-1; no firm D call. Trimming shortened V by 4 bases and J by 7 bases, and 8 bases separated the two germline ends. Germline V gene data show CDR1 as SNHLY and CDR2 as FYNNEI. The CDR3 is made up of 12 amino acids. Combining the CDR3 with reference TRBV2 and TRBJ2-1 gives the whole variable domain EPEVTQTPSHQVTQMGQEVILRCVPISNHLYFYWYRQILGQKVEFLVSFYNNEISEKSEIFDDQFSVERPDGSNFTLKIRSTKLEDSAMYFCASSAGFNEQFFGPGTRLTVL.

The CDR3 nucleotides are TGTGCCAGTAGTACCGGGATCAACTACAATGAGCAGTTCTTC. Encoded protein: CASSTGINYNEQFF. The V and J genes are TRBV19 and TRBJ2-1, with D maybe TRBD2 (5 bases). CDR3 size: 14 residues. V lost 4 bases, J lost 3 bases, and 10 bases lay in between. Germline V lookup: CDR1 LNHDA, CDR2 SQIVND (reference sequence). Combining the CDR3 with reference TRBV19 and TRBJ2-1 gives the whole variable domain DGGITQSPKYLFRKEGQNVTLSCEQNLNHDAMYWYRQDPGQGLRLIYYSQIVNDFQKGDIAEGYSVSREKKESFPLTVTSAQKNPTAFYLCASSTGINYNEQFFGPGTRLTVL.

The CDR3 is CASSSPGRATNEQFF. In DNA form, the CDR3 reads TGTGCCAGCAGTTCTCCCGGGCGCGCGACCAATGAGCAGTTCTTC. The V call is TRBV6-6, the J call TRBJ2-1; no reliable D call. Trimming removed 4 bases from V and 6 bases from J, with 16 bases in between. Germline V lookup: CDR1 MNHNY, CDR2 SVGAGI (reference sequence). The CDR3 runs 15 residues.

This chain joins TRBV7-9 and TRBJ2-3; D tentatively reads TRBD1 or TRBD2 (6 bases each). The CDR3 runs 16 residues. In germline, CDR1 is SEHNR, CDR2 FQNEAQ (reference sequence). V lost 5 bases to trimming and J lost 0 bases, with 15 bases between them. The CDR3 is CASSPPFGGSTDTQYF. The CDR3 DNA reads TGTGCCAGCAGCCCGCCCTTCGGGGGCAGCACAGATACGCAGTATTTT. The full variable domain, with the rest looked up from reference TRBV7-9 and TRBJ2-3, is DTGVSQNPRHKITKRGQNVTFRCDPISEHNRLYWYRQTLGQGPEFLTYFQNEAQLEKSRLLSDRFSAERPKGSFSTLEIQRTEQGDSAMYLCASSPPFGGSTDTQYFGPGTRLTVL.

This chain joins TRBV11-3 and TRBJ2-1; D gene unclear. In germline, CDR1 is SGHNT, CDR2 YENEEA. The CDR3 contains 12 residues. Trimming shortened V by 4 bases and J by 7 bases, and 8 bases separated the two germline ends. For the CDR3, the DNA is TGTGCCAGCAGCTGGGCCATAAATGAGCAGTTCTTC. This gives the protein CASSWAINEQFF.

The chain is built from TRBV14 and TRBJ2-2, with D perhaps matching TRBD2 (6 bases). CDR1 is SGHDN and CDR2 is FVKESK in the germline V gene. Trimming removed 1 base at V and 1 base at J, with 10 bases between. CDR3 length: 16 residues. In DNA form, the CDR3 reads TGTGCCAGCAGCCAAGCTTTAGCGGTGAACACCGGGGAGCTGTTTTTT. Translated, it gives CASSQALAVNTGELFF.

This clone was found a few times. The chain employs TRBV18 and TRBJ1-5; D gene uncertain. The V end lost 0 bases, the J end lost 7 bases, and 7 bases lay between the germline ends. CDR3 length: 13 amino acids. Per the germline V gene, CDR1 is KGHSH and CDR2 is LQKENI. As DNA, the CDR3 is TGTGCCAGCTCACCACCTAGCGGACAGCCCCAGCATTTT. It specifies CASSPPSGQPQHF.

The rearrangement links TRBV5-4 to TRBJ2-5; no clear D. Trimming left V 0 bases short and J 4 bases short, with 10 bases between. Germline V gives CDR1 SGHNT, CDR2 YYREEE (reference sequence). The CDR3 loop spans 14 amino acids. The CDR3 loop reads CASSLAGAPETQYF. CDR3 nucleotides: TGTGCCAGCAGCTTGGCCGGAGCCCCAGAGACCCAGTACTTC.

The V call is TRBV9, the J call TRBJ2-5; perhaps TRBD2 as D (5 bases). The J call may be incorrect, as the DNA end agrees better with TRBJ2-7. The CDR3 totals 14 residues. Germline V gives CDR1 SGDLS, CDR2 YYNGEE. This CDR3 is CASSVGGLSYEQYF. The CDR3 nucleotides are TGTGCCAGCAGCGTAGGAGGACTCTCCTACGAGCAGTACTTC.

The chain links TRBV7-9 to TRBJ2-5, with TRBD1 matching 7 bases. The CDR3 is 16 residues long. CDR1 and CDR2 from the germline V gene are SEHNR and FQNEAQ (reference sequence). With 8 bases clipped from V and 5 bases from J, the junction kept 17 bases outside the gene matches. The CDR3 sequence: CASAEDEGGARETQYF. The CDR3 DNA reads as TGTGCCAGCGCGGAGGACGAAGGGGGCGCGAGGGAGACCCAGTACTTC.

The gene calls are TRBV25-1 and TRBJ2-7, with D perhaps matching TRBD1 (6 bases). The germline gives CDR1 MGHDK, CDR2 SYGVNS. The CDR3 has 13 amino acids. V was pared by 9 bases and J by 3 bases, with 15 bases between. The CDR3 sequence is CASRTEEDYEQYF. CDR3 nucleotide sequence: TGTGCCAGTAGGACAGAGGAAGACTACGAGCAGTACTTC.

The chain is built from TRBV18 and TRBJ2-2; 8 bases map to TRBD1. CDR1 is KGHSH and CDR2 is LQKENI in the germline V gene. V dropped 3 bases and J dropped 7; count of bases not matched to a gene: 10. This CDR3 contains 16 residues. The DNA of the CDR3 is TGTGCCAGCTCACCCTACACGGACAGGGCAAGCGGGGAGCTGTTTTTT. This encodes CASSPYTDRASGELFF.

The chain recombines TRBV6-5 with TRBJ2-7; 8 bases map to TRBD2. CDR1 is MNHEY, CDR2 SVGAGI, per germline. Losses at the gene ends were 6 bases for V and 2 bases for J; bases not matched to a gene: 9. The CDR3 extends over 15 amino acids. The CDR3 is CASSKGLVFPYEQYF. CDR3 bases: TGTGCCAGCAGCAAGGGACTAGTTTTTCCCTACGAGCAGTACTTC.

The chain links TRBV28 to TRBJ2-1; 9 bases agree with TRBD2. The germline gives CDR1 MDHEN, CDR2 SYDVKM. V gave up 8 bases and J gave up 8 bases; unmatched junction bases: 16. The CDR3 covers 16 residues. The CDR3 DNA reads as TGTGCCAGCGGAATCGCCTGGGCGGGAGGGCCCTATGAGCAGTTCTTC. This codes for CASGIAWAGGPYEQFF.

This clone was detected only once. V is TRBV28 and J is TRBJ2-3; unclear D gene. Germline lookup yields CDR1 MDHEN and CDR2 SYDVKM. There are 13 residues in the CDR3. The ends were cut back, 2 bases at V and 7 bases at J, with 10 bases in the middle. In nucleotides, the CDR3 is TGTGCCAGCAGTTTAGGCTACTTTAATACGCAGTATTTT. This translates into CASSLGYFNTQYF.

This sequence joins TRBV4-3 and TRBJ1-1; tentative D call: TRBD1 (6 bases). CDR1 is LGHNA, CDR2 YSLEER, per germline. The CDR3 has 14 amino acids. Between the trimmed V and J ends, which lost 2 bases and 3 bases, there was a span of 10 bases. In DNA form, the CDR3 reads TGCGCCAGCAGCCAAAATCCAGGGGACACTGAAGCTTTCTTT. It yields the protein CASSQNPGDTEAFF.

The V gene is TRBV7-2, the J gene TRBJ2-5; D may be TRBD2 (7 bases). The CDR3 is 16 amino acids. V lost 4 bases and J 5 bases, leaving 20 bases between the germline ends. Germline V gives CDR1 SGHTA, CDR2 FQGNSA. CDR3 nucleotides: TGTGCCAGCAGCTCCCTTAAGGGGGGGCTGGAGGAGACCCAGTACTTC. This codes for CASSSLKGGLEETQYF.

The chain is built from TRBV10-3 and TRBJ2-7; 13 positions agree with TRBD2. This CDR3 has 12 residues. CDR1 is ENHRY and CDR2 is SYGVKD in the germline V gene. Trimming at V came to 10 bases and at J to 7 bases, leaving 4 bases not matched to a gene. As DNA, the CDR3 is TGTGCCACCGGACTAGCGGGAGATGAGCAGTACTTC. Its protein is CATGLAGDEQYF.

The chain joins TRBV5-6 to TRBJ1-2; 7 nucleotides match TRBD1. Germline V CDR1 and CDR2: SGHDT, YYEEEE. The V segment lost 1 base and the J segment 5 bases; nucleotides outside the gene matches: 2. CDR3 length equals 13 residues. This CDR3 is CASSLYRGYGYTF. CDR3 in DNA: TGTGCCAGCAGCTTGTACAGGGGTTATGGCTACACCTTC. The full variable domain, completed using reference TRBV5-6 and TRBJ1-2, is DAGVTQSPTHLIKTRGQQVTLRCSPKSGHDTVSWYQQALGQGPQFIFQYYEEEERQRGNFPDRFSGHQFPNYSSELNVNALLLGDSALYLCASSLYRGYGYTFGSGTRLTVV.

This sequence joins TRBV6-5 and TRBJ2-7; no firm D call. The CDR3 has 16 amino acids. V lost 3 bases and J lost 8, with 23 bases in between. Germline CDR1 MNHEY, CDR2 SVGAGI. The CDR3 spells CASSYSIEAGVPQQYF. The CDR3 bases are TGTGCCAGCAGTTATTCAATCGAGGCAGGAGTTCCTCAGCAGTACTTC.

This clone appeared a single time. The CDR3 loop reads CASTGQNTGELFF. CDR3 DNA sequence: TGTGCCAGCACGGGACAGAACACCGGGGAGCTGTTTTTT. The chain uses TRBV6-5 and TRBJ2-2, with a tentative D call TRBD1 (6 bases). This CDR3 contains 13 residues. Per germline, CDR1 MNHEY and CDR2 SVGAGI. Trimming took off 7 bases at V and 1 base at J, with 7 bases between the two ends.

This clone occurred once. This chain uses TRBV20-1 with TRBJ1-2, with a possible D match to TRBD1 (5 bases). The germline V and J ends were trimmed by 6 bases and 3 bases, with 5 bases remaining between them. Germline V gives CDR1 DFQATT, CDR2 SNEGSKA (reference sequence). The CDR3 runs 10 residues. The CDR3 sequence: CSAGDYGYTF. The CDR3 DNA follows: TGCAGTGCGGGGGACTATGGCTACACCTTC.

The genes are TRBV14 and TRBJ2-3, with D maybe TRBD2 (5 bases). The CDR3 sequence is 15 residues long. V was trimmed by 6 bases and J by 4 bases, leaving 17 bases between them. Germline V CDR1 and CDR2: SGHDN, FVKESK. The CDR3 sequence is CASSLPVAWADTQYF. For the CDR3, the DNA is TGTGCCAGCAGTCTGCCCGTAGCGTGGGCAGATACGCAGTATTTT. The full variable domain, with the rest looked up from reference TRBV14 and TRBJ2-3, is EAGVTQFPSHSVIEKGQTVTLRCDPISGHDNLYWYRRVMGKEIKFLLHFVKESKQDESGMPNNRFLAERTGGTYSTLKVQPAELEDSGVYFCASSLPVAWADTQYFGPGTRLTVL.

This clone showed up just once. The gene calls are TRBV10-2 and TRBJ2-7; D is perhaps TRBD1 or TRBD2 (5 bases each). V was shortened by 7 bases and J by 2 bases, with 15 bases between the two germline ends. The germline V gene encodes CDR1 WSHSY and CDR2 SAAADI. The CDR3 covers 14 residues. For the CDR3, the DNA is TGCGCCAGCAAGCCGGGACCCGGGACCTACGAGCAGTACTTC. Residues: CASKPGPGTYEQYF.

The chain recombines TRBV10-3 with TRBJ2-7; 8 bases are a match to TRBD1. CDR1 ENHRY and CDR2 SYGVKD come from the germline V gene. With 3 bases clipped from V and 0 bases from J, the junction kept 7 bases outside the gene matches. This CDR3 comprises 16 residues. CDR3 in DNA: TGTGCCATCAGTGATCCCAGACAGGGGCTCTCCTACGAGCAGTACTTC. It specifies CAISDPRQGLSYEQYF.

The chain carries TRBV4-1 and TRBJ1-3; TRBD1 matches at 7 bases. Trimming cost V 4 bases and J 8 bases; bases outside gene matches: 11. The CDR3 has 15 residues. Germline V lookup: CDR1 MGHRA, CDR2 YSYEKL. Here the CDR3 reads CASSPRDRPRDTIYF. The CDR3 DNA reads TGCGCCAGCAGCCCCAGGGACAGACCCAGGGACACCATATATTTT.

The chain recombines TRBV29-1 with TRBJ2-7; either TRBD1 or TRBD2 may supply D (6 bases each). The V end lost 5 bases, the J end lost 4 bases, and 18 bases lay between the germline ends. CDR3 length: 14 amino acids. Germline lookup yields CDR1 SQVTM and CDR2 ANQGSEA. CDR3 sequence: CSVKEGDLAYEQYF. CDR3 DNA: TGCAGCGTTAAGGAGGGGGATCTAGCGTACGAGCAGTACTTC.

This clone was recorded only once. The V and J genes are TRBV7-3 and TRBJ2-3; D not certain. Trimming pared 4 bases from V and 0 bases from J, leaving 8 bases between. The CDR3 is made up of 14 amino acids. Per the germline V gene, CDR1 is SGHTA and CDR2 is FQGTGA. In DNA form, the CDR3 reads TGTGCCAGCAGCTCCTCGACTAGCACAGATACGCAGTATTTT. This encodes CASSSSTSTDTQYF.